The 10 T cell receptor beta chains presented below share a single source sample, sequenced in a study of regulatory T cells in long-lasting Graves disease. Time point reported: persistent/refractory GD, antithyroid drugs over 5 years with positive TRAb. TCR sequences were obtained from RNA taken from PBMCs. Combining iRepertoire HTBI primers with Arm-PCR of CDR3 regions, the authors built TCR beta libraries. TCRdb itself ran the multiplex PCR reads through MiXCR, one entry per CDR3 protein. The table records about 430,000 distinct CDR3 sequences, around a fifth of them present only once. Specimen: peripheral blood mononuclear cells (PBMCs), collected when the disease was refractory, from a patient treated with antithyroid drugs. Source of these receptors: a female donor with Graves disease.

This clonotype was seen a few times. The chain recombines TRBV19 with TRBJ1-5; tentative D call: TRBD1 (6 bases). This CDR3 region has 14 residues. The V end lost 9 bases, the J end lost 5 bases, and 17 bases lay between the germline ends. Germline CDR1 is LNHDA and CDR2 is SQIVND (reference sequence). CDR3 nucleotides: TGTGCCAGCTTGCCCCGGGACACTCATCAGCCCCAGCATTTT. Protein product: CASLPRDTHQPQHF.

The chain has TRBV10-1 and TRBJ2-1; D ambiguous. Trimming removed 3 bases at V and 2 bases at J, with 8 bases between. Germline CDR1 WNHNN, CDR2 SYGVQD (reference sequence). The CDR3 spans 14 residues. In DNA form, the CDR3 reads TGCGCCAGCAGTGAAGGGCAACCCTACAATGAGCAGTTCTTC. Its protein product is CASSEGQPYNEQFF.

This clonotype was detected many times. The V gene is TRBV27, the J gene TRBJ2-7; TRBD1 might be the D (6 bases). V lost 7 bases, J lost 6 bases, and 22 bases lay in between. Germline lookup yields CDR1 MNHEY and CDR2 SMNVEV (reference sequence). This CDR3 has 15 amino acids. The CDR3 DNA follows: TGTGCCAGCACCGCGAGACAGGCCCTTGGGTTCGAGCAGTACTTC. Translation gives CASTARQALGFEQYF.

This clonotype was picked up many times. The chain has TRBV6-1 and TRBJ2-7; perhaps D is TRBD1 or TRBD2 (5 bases each). Germline V CDR1 and CDR2: MNHNS, SASEGT. The CDR3 has 15 residues. Trimming stripped 1 base from V and 6 bases from J, with 16 bases between. DNA for the CDR3: TGTGCCAGCAGTGAAGTGTGGGAGTCGGGGCTCGAGCAGTACTTC. The encoded protein is CASSEVWESGLEQYF.

At least ten counts were recorded for this clonotype. The chain uses TRBV28 and TRBJ2-2; weak D call: TRBD2 (6 bases). The V end was cut by 5 bases, the J end by 2 bases, with 9 bases between. The CDR3 runs to 14 residues. The V gene's germline CDR1 is MDHEN and CDR2 SYDVKM. Written as DNA, the CDR3 is TGTGCCAGCAGTATTAGCGGAAACACCGGGGAGCTGTTTTTT. Translation: CASSISGNTGELFF.

At least ten counts were recorded for this clonotype. V and J are TRBV10-3 and TRBJ2-7; D not certain. V lost 4 bases to trimming and J lost 4 bases, with 11 bases between them. Per germline, CDR1 ENHRY and CDR2 SYGVKD. The CDR3 runs 13 residues. The CDR3 bases are TGTGCCATCAGTGTAAACGCTGAGTACGAGCAGTACTTC. Encoded protein: CAISVNAEYEQYF.

The J gene is TRBJ1-5, the V gene TRBV6-1; D perhaps matches TRBD1 (5 bases). Trimming took 6 bases from V and 7 from J, leaving 16 bases between them. Germline CDR1 reads MNHNS; CDR2 reads SASEGT. This CDR3 is built from 14 residues. As DNA, the CDR3 is TGTGCCAGCAGCCGGGGCTTCGGAGACCAGCCCCAGCATTTT. Its protein product is CASSRGFGDQPQHF.

In its sample, this clonotype was seen a few times. The chain has TRBV6-1 and TRBJ2-3; D gene ambiguous. In germline, CDR1 is MNHNS, CDR2 SASEGT. The V end lost 0 bases, the J end lost 2 bases, and 9 bases lay between the germline ends. The CDR3 extends over 15 amino acids. CDR3 in amino acids: CASSEADRATDTQYF. CDR3 in DNA: TGTGCCAGCAGTGAAGCTGATAGAGCCACAGATACGCAGTATTTT.

The V gene is TRBV20-1, the J gene TRBJ2-7, with TRBD2 matching over 7 bases. Germline loops: CDR1 DFQATT, CDR2 SNEGSKA (reference sequence). V lost 5 bases, J lost 0 bases, and 4 bases stayed unmatched. This CDR3 has 13 amino acids. The CDR3 is CSAGGGSSYEQYF. CDR3 bases: TGCAGTGCTGGGGGGGGGAGCTCCTACGAGCAGTACTTC.

This clonotype was recorded at least ten times. The chain has TRBV27 and TRBJ1-5; D not certain. This CDR3 has 15 residues. The V and J ends lost 2 bases and 0 bases respectively, with 8 bases between them. CDR1 and CDR2 from the germline V gene are MNHEY and SMNVEV (reference sequence). This CDR3 is CASSLMAGSNQPQHF. DNA of the CDR3: TGTGCCAGCAGTTTAATGGCCGGTAGCAATCAGCCCCAGCATTTT.